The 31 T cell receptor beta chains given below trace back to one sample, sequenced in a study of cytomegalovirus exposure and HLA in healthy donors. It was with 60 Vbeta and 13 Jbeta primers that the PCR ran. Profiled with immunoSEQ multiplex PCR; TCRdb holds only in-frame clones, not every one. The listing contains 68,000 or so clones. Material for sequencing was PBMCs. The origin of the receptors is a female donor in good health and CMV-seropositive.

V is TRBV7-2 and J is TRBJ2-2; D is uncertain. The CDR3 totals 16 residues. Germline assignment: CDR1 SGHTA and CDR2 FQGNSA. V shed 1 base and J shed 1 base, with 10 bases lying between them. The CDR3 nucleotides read TGTGCCAGCAGCTTAGGAAGAGCTAGGAACACCGGGGAGCTGTTTTTT. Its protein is CASSLGRARNTGELFF.

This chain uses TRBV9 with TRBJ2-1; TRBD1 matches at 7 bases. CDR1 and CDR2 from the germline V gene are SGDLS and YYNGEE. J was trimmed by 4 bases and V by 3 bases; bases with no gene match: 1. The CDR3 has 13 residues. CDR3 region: CASSATGYNEQFF. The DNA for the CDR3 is TGTGCCAGCAGCGCGACAGGGTACAATGAGCAGTTCTTC. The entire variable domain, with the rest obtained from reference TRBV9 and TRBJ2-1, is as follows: DSGVTQTPKHLITATGQRVTLRCSPRSGDLSVYWYQQSLDQGLQFLIQYYNGEERAKGNILERFSAQQFPDLHSELNLSSLELGDSALYFCASSATGYNEQFFGPGTRLTVL.

The DNA of the CDR3 is TGTGCCAGCAGTGCCGGGGGGGCGGGTGGCTACACCTTC. Its translation is CASSAGGAGGYTF. The chain carries TRBV28 and TRBJ1-2; a possible D gene is TRBD1 (6 bases). The CDR3 spans 13 residues. With 5 bases removed from V and 7 bases from J, the gap between germline ends came to 14 bases. Germline CDR1 MDHEN, CDR2 SYDVKM.

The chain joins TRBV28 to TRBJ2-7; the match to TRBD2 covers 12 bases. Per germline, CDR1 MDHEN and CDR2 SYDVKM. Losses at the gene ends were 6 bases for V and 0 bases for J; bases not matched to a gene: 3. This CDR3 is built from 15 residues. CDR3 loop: CASRGLAGSSYEQYF. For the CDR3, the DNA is TGTGCCAGCAGAGGACTAGCGGGGAGCTCCTACGAGCAGTACTTC.

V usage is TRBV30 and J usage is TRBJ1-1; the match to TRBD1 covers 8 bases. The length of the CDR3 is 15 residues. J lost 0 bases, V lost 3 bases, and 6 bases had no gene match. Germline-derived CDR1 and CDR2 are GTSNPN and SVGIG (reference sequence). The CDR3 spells CAWSPGGAMNTEAFF. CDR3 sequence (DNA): TGTGCCTGGAGCCCAGGGGGCGCGATGAACACTGAAGCTTTCTTT.

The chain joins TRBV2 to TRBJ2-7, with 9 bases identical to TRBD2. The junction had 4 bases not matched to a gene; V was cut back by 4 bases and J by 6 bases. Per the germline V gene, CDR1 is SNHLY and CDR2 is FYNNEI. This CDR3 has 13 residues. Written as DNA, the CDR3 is TGTGCCAGCAGTGTTGGACTAGCGCTCGAGCAGTACTTC. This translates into CASSVGLALEQYF.

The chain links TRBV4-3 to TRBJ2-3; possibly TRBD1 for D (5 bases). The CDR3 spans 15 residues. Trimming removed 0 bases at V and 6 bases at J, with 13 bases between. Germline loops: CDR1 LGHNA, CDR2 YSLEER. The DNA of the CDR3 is TGCGCCAGCAGCCAAGACAGACAGCCGTCCGATACGCAGTATTTT. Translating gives CASSQDRQPSDTQYF.

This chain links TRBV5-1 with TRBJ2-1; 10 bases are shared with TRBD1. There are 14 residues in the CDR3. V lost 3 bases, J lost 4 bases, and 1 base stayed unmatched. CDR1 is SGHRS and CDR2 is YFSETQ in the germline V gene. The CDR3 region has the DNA TGCGCCAGCAGCTCGGGACAGGGGTACAATGAGCAGTTCTTC. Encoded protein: CASSSGQGYNEQFF. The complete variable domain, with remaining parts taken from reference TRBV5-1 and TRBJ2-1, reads KAGVTQTPRYLIKTRGQQVTLSCSPISGHRSVSWYQQTPGQGLQFLFEYFSETQRNKGNFPGRFSGRQFSNSRSEMNVSTLELGDSALYLCASSSGQGYNEQFFGPGTRLTVL.

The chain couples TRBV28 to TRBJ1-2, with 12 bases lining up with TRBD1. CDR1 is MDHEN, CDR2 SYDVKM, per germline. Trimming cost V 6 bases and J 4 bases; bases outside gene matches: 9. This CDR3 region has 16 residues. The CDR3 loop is CASSLGQGATSYGYTF. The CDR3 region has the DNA TGTGCCAGCAGCCTGGGACAGGGGGCTACTTCCTATGGCTACACCTTC.

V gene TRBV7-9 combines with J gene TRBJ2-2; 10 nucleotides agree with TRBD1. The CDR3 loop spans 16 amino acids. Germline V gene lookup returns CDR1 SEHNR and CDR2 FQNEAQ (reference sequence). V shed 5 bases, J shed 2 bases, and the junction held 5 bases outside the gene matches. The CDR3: CASSPGQGLNTGELFF. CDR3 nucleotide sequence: TGTGCCAGCAGCCCGGGACAGGGGCTTAACACCGGGGAGCTGTTTTTT.

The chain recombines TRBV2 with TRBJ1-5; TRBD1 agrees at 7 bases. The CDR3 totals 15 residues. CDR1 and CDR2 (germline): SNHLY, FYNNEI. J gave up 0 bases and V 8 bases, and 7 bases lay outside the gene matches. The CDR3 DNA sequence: TGTGCCAGCTGTGGGACAGTTAATAGCAATCAGCCCCAGCATTTT. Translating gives CASCGTVNSNQPQHF.

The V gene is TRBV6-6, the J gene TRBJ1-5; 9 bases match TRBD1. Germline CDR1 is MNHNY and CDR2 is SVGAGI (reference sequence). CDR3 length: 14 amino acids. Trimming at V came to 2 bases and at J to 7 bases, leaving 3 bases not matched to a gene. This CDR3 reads CASSYRDRDQPQHF. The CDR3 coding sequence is TGTGCCAGCAGTTACCGGGACAGGGACCAGCCCCAGCATTTT.

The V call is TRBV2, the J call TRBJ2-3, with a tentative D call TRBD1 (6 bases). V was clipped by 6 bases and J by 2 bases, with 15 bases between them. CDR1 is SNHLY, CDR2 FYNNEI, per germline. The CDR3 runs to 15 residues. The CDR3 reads CASRISTGLTDTQYF. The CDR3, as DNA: TGTGCCAGCAGGATATCGACAGGACTCACAGATACGCAGTATTTT.

As DNA, the CDR3 is TGTGCCAGTAGTATAGTTTCGGGTGGCGGTCTTGACAAAAACATTCAGTACTTC. It is translated as CASSIVSGGGLDKNIQYF. The chain has TRBV19 and TRBJ2-4; D call uncertain. This CDR3 comprises 18 residues. The ends were cut back, 1 base at V and 3 bases at J, with 19 bases in the middle. Germline lookup yields CDR1 LNHDA and CDR2 SQIVND (reference sequence).

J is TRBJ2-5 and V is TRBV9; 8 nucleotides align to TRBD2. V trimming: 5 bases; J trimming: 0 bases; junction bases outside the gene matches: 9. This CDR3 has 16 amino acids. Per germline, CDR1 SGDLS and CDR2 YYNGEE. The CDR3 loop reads CASSETPGLDQETQYF. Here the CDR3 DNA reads TGTGCCAGCAGTGAAACACCGGGACTAGACCAAGAGACCCAGTACTTC.

CDR3 sequence: CAIRRDRDSYGYTF. CDR3 nucleotide sequence: TGTGCCATCAGGCGGGACAGGGATAGCTATGGCTACACCTTC. The chain joins TRBV10-3 to TRBJ1-2; 9 nucleotides agree with TRBD1. J was trimmed by 4 bases and V by 6 bases; bases with no gene match: 6. Germline V gives CDR1 ENHRY, CDR2 SYGVKD. This CDR3 region has 14 residues.

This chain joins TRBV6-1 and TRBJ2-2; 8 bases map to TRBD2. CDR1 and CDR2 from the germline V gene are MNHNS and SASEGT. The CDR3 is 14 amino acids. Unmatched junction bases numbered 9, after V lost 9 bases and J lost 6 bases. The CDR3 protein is CASITSGLAGELFF. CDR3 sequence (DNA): TGTGCCAGTATTACTTCGGGACTAGCCGGGGAGCTGTTTTTT.

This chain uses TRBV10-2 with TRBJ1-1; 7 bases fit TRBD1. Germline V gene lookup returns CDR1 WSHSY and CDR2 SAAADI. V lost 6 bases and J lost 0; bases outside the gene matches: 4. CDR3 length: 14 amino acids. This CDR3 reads CASRDRLMNTEAFF. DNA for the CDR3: TGCGCCAGCAGGGACAGGCTAATGAACACTGAAGCTTTCTTT.

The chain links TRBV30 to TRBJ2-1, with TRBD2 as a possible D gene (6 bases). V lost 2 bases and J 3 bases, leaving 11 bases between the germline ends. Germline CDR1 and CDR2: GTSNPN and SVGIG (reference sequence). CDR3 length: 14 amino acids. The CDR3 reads CAWSRGGNYNEQFF. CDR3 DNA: TGTGCCTGGAGTCGGGGCGGGAACTACAATGAGCAGTTCTTC.

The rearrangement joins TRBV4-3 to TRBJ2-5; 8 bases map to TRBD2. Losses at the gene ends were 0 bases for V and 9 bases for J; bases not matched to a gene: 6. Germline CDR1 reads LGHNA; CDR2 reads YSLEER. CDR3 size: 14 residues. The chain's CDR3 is CASSQDAGSGAQYF. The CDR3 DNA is TGCGCCAGCAGCCAAGATGCGGGTAGCGGGGCCCAGTACTTC.

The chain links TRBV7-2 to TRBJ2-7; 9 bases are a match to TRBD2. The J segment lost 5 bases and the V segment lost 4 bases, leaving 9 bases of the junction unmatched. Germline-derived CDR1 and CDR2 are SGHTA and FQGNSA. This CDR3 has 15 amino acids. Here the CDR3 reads CASSSSRGGRNEQYF. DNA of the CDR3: TGTGCCAGCAGCTCTTCGCGGGGGGGCCGAAACGAGCAGTACTTC.

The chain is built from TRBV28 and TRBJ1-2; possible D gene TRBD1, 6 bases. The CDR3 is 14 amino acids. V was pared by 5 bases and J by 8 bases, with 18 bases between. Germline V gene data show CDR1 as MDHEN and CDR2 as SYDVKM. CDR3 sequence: CASSPIDRKEGYTF. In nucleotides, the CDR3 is TGTGCCAGCAGTCCTATCGACAGGAAGGAGGGCTACACCTTC.

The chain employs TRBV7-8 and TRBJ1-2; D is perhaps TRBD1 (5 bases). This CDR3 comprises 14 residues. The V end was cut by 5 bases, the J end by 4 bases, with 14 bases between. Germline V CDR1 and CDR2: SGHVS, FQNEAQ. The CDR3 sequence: CASSRGGVSYGYTF. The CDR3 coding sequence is TGTGCCAGCAGCCGCGGAGGGGTCAGCTATGGCTACACCTTC.

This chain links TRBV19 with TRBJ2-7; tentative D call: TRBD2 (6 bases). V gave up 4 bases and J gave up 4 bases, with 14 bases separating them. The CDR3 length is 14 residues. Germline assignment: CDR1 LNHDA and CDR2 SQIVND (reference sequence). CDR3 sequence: CASSKTSGYYEQYF. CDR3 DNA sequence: TGTGCCAGTAGTAAGACTAGTGGATATTACGAGCAGTACTTC.

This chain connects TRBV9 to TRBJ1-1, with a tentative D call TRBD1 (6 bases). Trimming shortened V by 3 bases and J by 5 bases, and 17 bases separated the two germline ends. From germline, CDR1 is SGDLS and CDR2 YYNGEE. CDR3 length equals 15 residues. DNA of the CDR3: TGTGCCAGCAGCGCCAGACAGGATCTGAGTACTGAAGCTTTCTTT. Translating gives CASSARQDLSTEAFF.

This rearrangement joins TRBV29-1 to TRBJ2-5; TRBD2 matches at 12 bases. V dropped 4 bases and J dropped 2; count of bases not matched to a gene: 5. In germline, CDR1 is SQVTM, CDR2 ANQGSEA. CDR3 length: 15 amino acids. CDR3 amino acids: CSVVLLAGGQETQYF. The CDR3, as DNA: TGCAGCGTTGTGTTACTAGCGGGAGGACAAGAGACCCAGTACTTC.

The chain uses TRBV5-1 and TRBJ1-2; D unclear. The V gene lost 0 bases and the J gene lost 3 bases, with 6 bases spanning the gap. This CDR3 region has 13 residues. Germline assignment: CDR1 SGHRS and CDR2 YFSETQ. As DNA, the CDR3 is TGCGCCAGCAGCTTGGTACCAGACTATGGCTACACCTTC. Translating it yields CASSLVPDYGYTF. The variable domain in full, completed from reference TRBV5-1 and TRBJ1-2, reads KAGVTQTPRYLIKTRGQQVTLSCSPISGHRSVSWYQQTPGQGLQFLFEYFSETQRNKGNFPGRFSGRQFSNSRSEMNVSTLELGDSALYLCASSLVPDYGYTFGSGTRLTVV.

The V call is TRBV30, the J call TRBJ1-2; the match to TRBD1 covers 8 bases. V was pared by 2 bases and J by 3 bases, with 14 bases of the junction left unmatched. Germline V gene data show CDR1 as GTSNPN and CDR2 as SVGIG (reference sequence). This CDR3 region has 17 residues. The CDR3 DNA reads TGTGCCTGGAGTAGGGGACAGGCGCAAGAAGTTCACTATGGCTACACCTTC. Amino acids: CAWSRGQAQEVHYGYTF.

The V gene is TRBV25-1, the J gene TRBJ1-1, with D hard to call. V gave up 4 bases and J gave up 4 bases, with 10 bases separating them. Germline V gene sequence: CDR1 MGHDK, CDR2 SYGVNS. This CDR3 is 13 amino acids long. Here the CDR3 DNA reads TGTGCCAGCAGTGGGATTGGACTCACTGAAGCTTTCTTT. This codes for CASSGIGLTEAFF.

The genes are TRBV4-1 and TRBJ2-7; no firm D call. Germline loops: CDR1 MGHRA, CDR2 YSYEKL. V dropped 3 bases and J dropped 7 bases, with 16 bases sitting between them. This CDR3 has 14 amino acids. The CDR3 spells CASSQVVVPREQYF. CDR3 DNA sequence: TGCGCCAGCAGCCAGGTTGTCGTACCTCGGGAGCAGTACTTC.

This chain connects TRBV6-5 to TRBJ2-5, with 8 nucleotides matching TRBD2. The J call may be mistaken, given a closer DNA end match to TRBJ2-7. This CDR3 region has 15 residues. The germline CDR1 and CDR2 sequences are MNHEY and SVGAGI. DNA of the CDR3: TGTGCCAGCAGCCCCCCAATAGCGGGACCTTACGAGCAGTACTTC. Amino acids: CASSPPIAGPYEQYF.